The rows below give T cell receptor beta chains drawn from one sample of a study of T cell repertoires in cytomegalovirus infection. Their target antigens are unknown. TCRdb reprocessed the reads via MiXCR and lists one record per CDR3 protein. The data contain some 120,000 distinct CDR3 sequences, approximately 30% of them singletons. The input for sequencing was CD8+ T cells from cultured PBMCs, taken from culture after CMV antigen stimulation. Every receptor here comes from a human donor in good health (CMV status not recorded). Some clones in this sample may be carry-over from other donors' samples. CDR3s include the opening cysteine and the closing phenylalanine or tryptophan. A D gene is named only where the DNA matches it firmly. A row's size may be missing; if present it is once, few, many or a size class.

CDR3: CSAPTGRGAFF
DNA: TGCAGTGCCCCGACAGGGAGGGGGGCTTTCTTT
D: TRBD1
size: many
V: TRBV20-1
J: TRBJ1-1

CDR3: CASSLDRGVWGARTEAFF
DNA: TGTGCCAGCAGCTTAGATCGCGGGGTGTGGGGGGCGAGAACTGAAGCTTTCTTT
D: -
size: many
V: TRBV11-3
J: TRBJ1-1

CDR3: CSAEHGNTEAFF
DNA: TGCAGCGCAGAACACGGAAACACTGAAGCTTTCTTT
D: -
size: -
V: TRBV29-1
J: TRBJ1-1

CDR3: CASSLYNGPSYEQYF
DNA: TGTGCCAGCAGCTTATATAACGGGCCCTCCTACGAGCAGTACTTC
D: -
size: many
V: TRBV7-6
J: TRBJ2-7

CDR3: CASSPSGLAGAYNEQFF
DNA: TGTGCCAGCAGTCCCAGTGGCCTAGCGGGGGCTTACAATGAGCAGTTCTTC
D: TRBD2
size: -
V: TRBV27
J: TRBJ2-1

CDR3: CASSFWQPNSPLHF
DNA: TGTGCCAGCAGCTTTTGGCAGCCTAATTCACCCCTCCACTTT
D: -
size: many
V: TRBV7-9
J: TRBJ1-6

CDR3: CASSLWTGPYSGDTIYF
DNA: TGTGCCAGCAGCTTATGGACAGGACCCTACTCTGGAGACACCATATATTTT
D: TRBD1
size: -
V: TRBV7-2
J: TRBJ1-3

CDR3: CASSIGAGAGGIDTQYF
DNA: TGTGCCAGTAGTATAGGAGCCGGGGCAGGGGGTATAGATACGCAGTATTTT
D: TRBD1
size: -
V: TRBV19
J: TRBJ2-3

CDR3: CASSFSGKPYGYTF
DNA: TGTGCCAGCAGCTTCTCAGGGAAACCCTATGGCTACACCTTC
D: -
size: many
V: TRBV5-5
J: TRBJ1-2

CDR3: CASSLADYSNQPQHF
DNA: TGTGCCAGCAGCTTGGCCGATTATAGCAATCAGCCCCAGCATTTT
D: -
size: many
V: TRBV7-8
J: TRBJ1-5

CDR3: CASSLSWTSGGSENEQFF
DNA: TGTGCCAGCAGTTTATCGTGGACTAGCGGGGGGAGTGAGAATGAGCAGTTCTTC
D: TRBD2
size: many
V: TRBV27
J: TRBJ2-1

CDR3: CASSSLTENTEAFF
DNA: TGTGCCAGCAGTTCGCTTACAGAGAACACTGAAGCTTTCTTT
D: -
size: -
V: TRBV28
J: TRBJ1-1

CDR3: CASSFPGGAREKLFF
DNA: TGTGCCAGCAGTTTCCCAGGGGGCGCGAGGGAAAAACTGTTTTTT
D: TRBD1
size: -
V: TRBV6-6
J: TRBJ1-4

CDR3: CASSLRDRIYEQYF
DNA: TGTGCCAGCAGCTTACGGGACAGGATATACGAGCAGTACTTC
D: TRBD1
size: many
V: TRBV7-8
J: TRBJ2-7

CDR3: CASSPPGQGSFGNQPQHF
DNA: TGCGCCAGCAGCCCTCCGGGACAGGGGAGCTTCGGCAATCAGCCCCAGCATTTT
D: TRBD1
size: -
V: TRBV5-1
J: TRBJ1-5

CDR3: CASSLIRANQPQHF
DNA: TGTGCCAGCAGCTTAATTAGGGCTAATCAGCCCCAGCATTTT
D: -
size: -
V: TRBV5-6
J: TRBJ1-5

CDR3: CASSEEYLMGYEQYF
DNA: TGTGCCAGCAGTGAAGAGTACCTAATGGGCTACGAGCAGTACTTC
D: -
size: -
V: TRBV6-1
J: TRBJ2-7

CDR3: CASSEGGQGAYEQYF
DNA: TGTGCCAGCAGTGAAGGAGGACAGGGGGCCTACGAGCAGTACTTC
D: TRBD1
size: -
V: TRBV6-1
J: TRBJ2-7

CDR3: CASSLTPWASGRFREKLFF
DNA: TGTGCCAGCAGCCTCACTCCCTGGGCGAGTGGGCGGTTTCGTGAAAAACTGTTTTTT
D: -
size: few
V: TRBV12-3/TRBV12-4
J: TRBJ1-4

CDR3: CASSPLAGLRNEQFF
DNA: TGTGCCAGCAGCCCACTAGCGGGGCTAAGGAATGAGCAGTTCTTC
D: TRBD2
size: -
V: TRBV6-8
J: TRBJ2-1